What follows are 28 T cell receptor beta chains derived from one specimen sequenced in a study of blood T cells in healthy people across ages. With a J-beta primer mix and a sample-barcoded 5' primer, a second PCR ran 7 to 11 cycles. From the 5' RACE reads, TCRdb called clonotypes with MiXCR, one entry per CDR3 protein. Of around 1,700,000 distinct CDR3 sequences listed, 28% were seen once; the top ten hold 6.5% to 8.5%. Input material: blood. Receptors were obtained from a woman aged 25-40 years in good health.

This chain connects TRBV6-5 to TRBJ1-2; no clear D. V lost 0 bases to trimming and J lost 0 bases, with 14 bases between them. This CDR3 is 17 amino acids long. Germline CDR1 reads MNHEY; CDR2 reads SVGAGI. CDR3 bases: TGTGCCAGCAGTTACTCGGGCAGAACAGCCTCTAACTATGGCTACACCTTC. It translates to CASSYSGRTASNYGYTF.

This chain links TRBV20-1 with TRBJ2-1; D unclear. The V gene's germline CDR1 is DFQATT and CDR2 SNEGSKA (reference sequence). V was cut by 0 bases and J by 10 bases, with 10 bases left in between. The CDR3 length is 12 residues. CDR3 in amino acids: CSARDRSREQFF. The CDR3 nucleotides are TGCAGTGCTAGAGATCGCAGCAGGGAGCAGTTCTTC.

This clonotype showed up just a few times. With a much larger clone just one base away, this may be a read error. This chain connects TRBV20-1 to TRBJ2-5; D uncertain. Germline V lookup: CDR1 DFQATT, CDR2 SNEGSKA (reference sequence). The CDR3 totals 11 residues. The V end lost 1 base, the J end lost 5 bases, and 5 bases lay between the germline ends. The CDR3 DNA reads TGCAGTGCTAGAGGTCGGGAGACCCAGTACTTC. This gives the protein CSARGRETQYF.

This clonotype occurred many times. This chain joins TRBV29-1 and TRBJ1-2; 7 positions match TRBD1. This CDR3 is 13 amino acids long. V was clipped by 6 bases and J by 1 base; unmatched bases: 5. Germline V gives CDR1 SQVTM, CDR2 ANQGSEA. CDR3 in amino acids: CSVAGGGNYGYTF. The CDR3 DNA follows: TGCAGCGTGGCAGGGGGAGGTAACTATGGCTACACCTTC.

This clonotype has only a few counts. The chain carries TRBV6-1 and TRBJ1-5, with TRBD1 identical over 7 bases. V shed 7 bases and J 7 bases; nucleotides not matched to a gene: 13. This CDR3 spans 15 amino acids. In germline, CDR1 is MNHNS, CDR2 SASEGT. The CDR3 protein is CASTLRTGEWQPQHF. The CDR3 DNA sequence: TGTGCCAGCACCCTAAGGACAGGAGAATGGCAGCCCCAGCATTTT.

The chain uses TRBV20-1 and TRBJ1-4; no firm D call. The CDR3 sequence is 14 residues long. Germline V gene data show CDR1 as DFQATT and CDR2 as SNEGSKA (reference sequence). Trimming took 1 base from V and 8 from J, leaving 14 bases between them. The CDR3 DNA reads TGCAGTGCTAGAGTCCCCGGGGTCAAGGAAAAACTGTTTTTT. Its protein is CSARVPGVKEKLFF.

This clonotype was seen a handful of times. The genes are TRBV6-5 and TRBJ1-4; the match to TRBD1 covers 8 bases. V shed 6 bases, J shed 11 bases, and the junction held 5 bases outside the gene matches. Germline loops: CDR1 MNHEY, CDR2 SVGAGI. This CDR3 has 12 amino acids. CDR3 DNA: TGTGCCAGCAGAGCCGACAGGGGTAAACTGTTTTTT. It is translated as CASRADRGKLFF.

The sample holds a few counts of this clonotype. The gene calls are TRBV3-1 and TRBJ2-1; D not certain. Germline CDR1 and CDR2: LGHDT and YNNKEL (reference sequence). V was pared by 1 base and J by 9 bases, with 19 bases between. This CDR3 region has 16 residues. The CDR3 is CASSQVVAAGDSEQFF. The CDR3 DNA sequence: TGTGCCAGCAGCCAAGTGGTGGCGGCCGGAGATAGTGAGCAGTTCTTC.

V is TRBV19 and J is TRBJ1-2; D gene uncertain. This CDR3 is built from 13 residues. The germline V gene has CDR1 LNHDA and CDR2 SQIVND (reference sequence). V lost 5 bases, J lost 6 bases, and 13 bases lay in between. The CDR3 loop reads CASSDDRAHGYTF. The CDR3, as DNA: TGTGCCAGTAGTGACGACCGGGCCCATGGCTACACCTTC.

The V gene is TRBV9, the J gene TRBJ2-6, with TRBD2 identical over 7 bases. Per the germline V gene, CDR1 is SGDLS and CDR2 is YYNGEE. The J segment lost 0 bases and the V segment lost 4 bases, leaving 4 bases of the junction unmatched. CDR3 length: 16 residues. The CDR3 DNA reads as TGTGCCAGCAGCCCCCGGGGGGACTCTGGGGCCAACGTCCTGACTTTC. Translation: CASSPRGDSGANVLTF.

CDR3 nucleotides: TGCGCCAGCAGCTACTCGGGACTAGCGGGATCAGATACGCAGTATTTT. The encoded protein is CASSYSGLAGSDTQYF. V gene TRBV5-1 combines with J gene TRBJ2-3, with 13 nucleotides matching TRBD2. CDR3 size: 16 residues. V shed 3 bases and J 4 bases; nucleotides not matched to a gene: 5. CDR1 is SGHRS, CDR2 YFSETQ, per germline. Full variable domain (rest looked up from reference TRBV5-1 and TRBJ2-3): KAGVTQTPRYLIKTRGQQVTLSCSPISGHRSVSWYQQTPGQGLQFLFEYFSETQRNKGNFPGRFSGRQFSNSRSEMNVSTLELGDSALYLCASSYSGLAGSDTQYFGPGTRLTVL.

The J gene is TRBJ1-1, the V gene TRBV7-2; no clear D. Trimming took 2 bases from V and 4 from J, leaving 11 bases between them. Looked up from germline, CDR1 is SGHTA and CDR2 is FQGNSA. The CDR3 spans 14 residues. CDR3 sequence reads: CASSLIPAATEAFF. The CDR3 region has the DNA TGTGCCAGCAGCTTAATTCCAGCGGCCACTGAAGCTTTCTTT.

V gene TRBV30 combines with J gene TRBJ2-5, with 8 positions matching TRBD2. Losses at the gene ends were 0 bases for V and 5 bases for J; bases not matched to a gene: 8. Germline V gene data show CDR1 as GTSNPN and CDR2 as SVGIG (reference sequence). The CDR3 spans 15 residues. The CDR3 here is CAWSVLAGGLETQYF. In DNA form, the CDR3 reads TGTGCCTGGAGTGTATTGGCGGGGGGATTGGAGACCCAGTACTTC.

In this sample, this clonotype turned up many times. The chain joins TRBV29-1 to TRBJ2-1; D might be TRBD1 (6 bases). This CDR3 has 13 residues. Germline values: CDR1 SQVTM, CDR2 ANQGSEA. The V gene lost 3 bases and the J gene lost 6 bases, with 12 bases spanning the gap. The CDR3 region is CSVDSGAANEQFF. The CDR3 DNA is TGCAGCGTTGATTCAGGGGCGGCCAATGAGCAGTTCTTC.

V usage is TRBV30 and J usage is TRBJ1-1, with a weak D call TRBD1 (6 bases). Germline CDR1 GTSNPN, CDR2 SVGIG (reference sequence). CDR3 length: 11 residues. V gave up 4 bases and J gave up 6 bases, with 9 bases separating them. In DNA form, the CDR3 reads TGTGCCTGGATTACAGGGCCTGAAGCTTTCTTT. It codes for CAWITGPEAFF.

The genes are TRBV7-6 and TRBJ1-1; no definite D call. From germline, CDR1 is SGHVS and CDR2 FNYEAQ. This CDR3 has 13 amino acids. The V and J ends lost 5 bases and 1 base respectively, with 8 bases between them. The CDR3 spells CASSPRWNTEAFF. The CDR3 DNA follows: TGTGCCAGCAGCCCAAGGTGGAACACTGAAGCTTTCTTT.

This clonotype was picked up a small number of times. This rearrangement joins TRBV12-3 or TRBV12-4 to TRBJ1-2; no clear D. The CDR3 totals 14 residues. V was trimmed by 3 bases and J by 6 bases, leaving 14 bases between them. The CDR3 protein is CASSFRAQRDGYTF. CDR3 DNA sequence: TGTGCCAGCAGTTTTAGAGCCCAACGAGATGGCTACACCTTC.

This clonotype has only a few counts. V is TRBV5-1 and J is TRBJ2-7; TRBD1 matches at 8 bases. Germline CDR1 is SGHRS and CDR2 is YFSETQ. CDR3 size: 18 residues. The V and J ends lost 0 bases and 2 bases, in that order; junction bases with no gene match: 13. CDR3 DNA: TGCGCCAGCAGCTTGGCGAACACCAAGAGGACAGGGACCTACGAGCAGTACTTC. This codes for CASSLANTKRTGTYEQYF.

This chain joins TRBV5-1 and TRBJ2-1, with D unclear. CDR3 size: 15 residues. The V end was cut by 2 bases, the J end by 0 bases, with 9 bases between. The germline gives CDR1 SGHRS, CDR2 YFSETQ. CDR3 coding DNA: TGCGCCAGCAGCTTCTGGAGTAACTCCTACAATGAGCAGTTCTTC. Protein sequence: CASSFWSNSYNEQFF.

This clonotype was picked up one time. Here the CDR3 reads CASSDDRGSPNEQFF. CDR3 in DNA: TGTGCCAGCAGTGATGACCGGGGCAGTCCCAATGAGCAGTTCTTC. The chain is built from TRBV2 and TRBJ2-1; D tentatively fits TRBD1 or TRBD2 (5 bases each). The CDR3 loop spans 15 amino acids. V was trimmed by 3 bases and J by 6 bases, leaving 15 bases between them. Per the germline V gene, CDR1 is SNHLY and CDR2 is FYNNEI.

The genes are TRBV4-2 and TRBJ1-1; possibly TRBD1 for D (5 bases). The CDR3 sequence is 13 residues long. With 4 bases removed from V and 7 bases from J, the gap between germline ends came to 13 bases. Germline lookup yields CDR1 LGHNA and CDR2 YNFKEQ. The CDR3 sequence: CASSLGTVNEAFF. As DNA, the CDR3 is TGTGCCAGCAGCCTCGGGACTGTTAATGAAGCTTTCTTT.

On this clonotype itself: A single base separates this from a much larger clone, so it may be a read error. The chain uses TRBV4-3 and TRBJ2-1; D assignment may be TRBD1 or TRBD2 (5 bases each). This CDR3 has 15 amino acids. The ends were cut back, 7 bases at V and 8 bases at J, with 21 bases in the middle. Germline V gene lookup returns CDR1 LGHNA and CDR2 YSLEER. Here the CDR3 DNA reads TGCGCCAGCAACAAGTACGGGGCAAGTGGCGATGAGCAGTTCTTC. Translating it yields CASNKYGASGDEQFF.

This clonotype was found many times. V gene TRBV5-1 combines with J gene TRBJ2-1, with 7 bases fitting TRBD1. The CDR3 is made up of 17 amino acids. The junction had 16 bases not matched to a gene; V was cut back by 7 bases and J by 3 bases. Per germline, CDR1 SGHRS and CDR2 YFSETQ. The CDR3 DNA follows: TGCGCCAGCGATCTGGGGCCAACCGGGACAGTCTACAATGAGCAGTTCTTC. It specifies CASDLGPTGTVYNEQFF.

This clonotype occurred a few times. The chain links TRBV20-1 to TRBJ2-7; maybe TRBD1 (5 bases). Trimming took 0 bases from V and 5 from J, leaving 14 bases between them. From germline, CDR1 is DFQATT and CDR2 SNEGSKA (reference sequence). This CDR3 has 14 amino acids. CDR3 amino acids: CSARDPYRPDEQYF. DNA of the CDR3: TGCAGTGCTAGAGATCCTTACAGGCCGGACGAGCAGTACTTC.

The chain uses TRBV4-1 and TRBJ1-4; D call uncertain. Per germline, CDR1 MGHRA and CDR2 YSYEKL. The V and J ends lost 1 base and 6 bases respectively, with 15 bases between them. The CDR3 runs to 16 residues. The CDR3 spells CASSQGLRAVDEKLFF. CDR3 DNA sequence: TGCGCCAGCAGCCAAGGCCTCCGGGCAGTGGATGAAAAACTGTTTTTT.

This clonotype has just a few counts. V is TRBV11-3 and J is TRBJ2-1; weak D call: TRBD2 (6 bases). V was shortened by 3 bases and J by 8 bases, with 11 bases between the two germline ends. The V gene's germline CDR1 is SGHNT and CDR2 YENEEA. The CDR3 has 13 amino acids. In nucleotides, the CDR3 is TGTGCCAGCAGCTTGCAAGGGAGGTATGAGCAGTTCTTC. Translated: CASSLQGRYEQFF.

V is TRBV6-5 and J is TRBJ1-2; D is undetermined. The CDR3 sequence is 14 residues long. V was trimmed by 8 bases and J by 3 bases, leaving 16 bases between them. Germline V gives CDR1 MNHEY, CDR2 SVGAGI. CDR3 sequence reads: CASSPTLSHYGYTF. The CDR3, as DNA: TGTGCCAGCTCACCGACCCTCAGTCACTATGGCTACACCTTC.

This clonotype showed up just a few times. The chain is built from TRBV3-1 and TRBJ1-2, with D possibly matching TRBD1 (5 bases). Germline CDR1 LGHDT, CDR2 YNNKEL (reference sequence). Trimming took off 0 bases at V and 7 bases at J, with 18 bases between the two ends. The CDR3 is made up of 16 amino acids. The CDR3, as DNA: TGTGCCAGCAGCCAAGATTTTGGGGGTCTACCCCCTGGCTACACCTTC. The encoded protein is CASSQDFGGLPPGYTF.